Listed below are T cell receptor beta chains from one sample, sequenced in a study of blood T cell repertoires in COVID-19. Generated by immunoSEQ multiplex PCR, the TCRdb table keeps only in-frame clones and is missing some. The sample holds 220,000 or so clones, about nine tenths seen once. The material sequenced was peripheral blood. All receptors derive from a man aged 55 to 70 who had recovered from COVID-19. Both conserved end residues are part of each CDR3. Fields, in order: J gene, clone size, V gene, D gene, CDR3 protein, CDR3 DNA. D genes are given only for firm matches. Clone size is not always given. Where it is, it says once, few, many or a class for expanded clones.

TRBJ2-7 NA TRBV7-2 TRBD1 CASNRPGQQNEQYF TGTGCCAGCAATAGACCGGGACAGCAGAACGAGCAGTACTTC
TRBJ1-5 NA TRBV6-5 NA CASRDFEIGNQPQHF TGTGCCAGCAGGGACTTTGAGATTGGCAATCAGCCCCAGCATTTT
TRBJ2-7 NA TRBV7-2 NA CASSPPVGQPYEQYF TGTGCCAGCAGCCCACCGGTGGGGCAGCCCTACGAGCAGTACTTC
TRBJ2-3 once TRBV18 TRBD1 CASSPADRGTDTQYF TGTGCCAGCTCACCAGCGGACAGGGGCACAGATACGCAGTATTTT
TRBJ2-7 NA TRBV10-3 NA CAISGAQGQTYEQYF TGTGCCATCAGTGGGGCGCAGGGGCAAACCTACGAGCAGTACTTC
TRBJ2-7 NA TRBV11-3 NA CASSLEVTSSYEQYF TGTGCCAGCAGCTTAGAGGTCACCAGCTCCTACGAGCAGTACTTC
TRBJ1-1 NA TRBV9 NA CASSVGRNTEAFF TGTGCCAGCAGCGTCGGTCGTAACACTGAAGCTTTCTTT
TRBJ2-1 NA TRBV3-1/TRBV3-2 TRBD2 CASSHLLAGETEQFF TGTGCCAGCAGCCACTTACTAGCGGGAGAAACGGAGCAGTTCTTC
TRBJ1-4 NA TRBV27 NA CASSTDMNEKLFF TGTGCCAGCAGTACCGACATGAATGAAAAACTGTTTTTT
TRBJ1-1 NA TRBV15 NA CATSREGTPWATEAFF TGTGCCACCAGCAGAGAGGGGACACCCTGGGCCACTGAAGCTTTCTTT
TRBJ1-1 once TRBV11-2 NA CASSSGQFPRQRPEAFF TGTGCCAGCAGCTCAGGACAGTTCCCGCGCCAACGGCCCGAAGCTTTCTTT
TRBJ2-2 NA TRBV9 NA CASNQGEQGGTGELFF TGTGCCAGCAACCAGGGCGAGCAGGGCGGCACCGGGGAGCTGTTTTTT
TRBJ1-5 NA TRBV7-2 NA CASSLYRAGSNQPQHF TGTGCCAGCAGCTTATACAGGGCTGGGAGCAATCAGCCCCAGCATTTT
TRBJ2-1 NA TRBV19 TRBD2 CASSIAGGPNEQFF TGTGCCAGTAGTATAGCGGGAGGCCCCAATGAGCAGTTCTTC
TRBJ1-5 NA TRBV2 TRBD1 CASSEGLGGQRHQPQHF TGTGCCAGCAGTGAAGGATTAGGGGGACAGCGGCATCAGCCCCAGCATTTT
TRBJ2-3 NA TRBV2 TRBD1 CASLGTVSITDTQYF TGTGCCAGCCTCGGGACAGTTAGCATCACAGATACGCAGTATTTT
TRBJ2-5 NA TRBV21-1 NA CASSSKWAYRGKETQYF TGTGCCAGCAGCTCAAAATGGGCTTACCGGGGTAAAGAGACCCAGTACTTC
TRBJ2-1 NA TRBV27 NA CASSPAGRSNEQFF TGTGCCAGCAGTCCCGCGGGTAGAAGCAATGAGCAGTTCTTC
TRBJ2-3 NA TRBV18 NA CASSPERLGRTDTQYF TGTGCCAGCTCACCGGAACGGTTGGGGCGCACAGATACGCAGTATTTT
TRBJ2-6 NA TRBV7-3 NA CASSPQGLGANVLTF TGTGCCAGCAGCCCCCAGGGACTTGGGGCCAACGTCCTGACTTTC
TRBJ2-5 NA TRBV6-5 NA CASSPQGQGPETQYF TGTGCCAGCAGCCCACAAGGGCAGGGCCCTGAGACCCAGTACTTC
TRBJ1-6 few TRBV5-1 TRBD1 CASSLEGTGLSPLHF TGCGCCAGCAGCTTGGAAGGGACAGGGCTCTCACCCCTCCACTTT
TRBJ1-1 NA TRBV27 NA CASSLRGGNTEAFF TGTGCCAGCAGTTTGAGGGGGGGGAACACTGAAGCTTTCTTT
TRBJ2-3 NA TRBV6-5 TRBD2 CASSPSGNTQYF TGTGCCAGCAGTCCTAGCGGGAATACGCAGTATTTT
TRBJ1-4 NA TRBV9 NA CASSVAGGSRNEKLFF TGTGCCAGCAGCGTGGCGGGGGGGTCAAGGAATGAAAAACTGTTTTTT
TRBJ2-5 NA TRBV5-1 TRBD2 CASSPSSSGGQETQYF TGCGCCAGCAGCCCTAGTTCTAGCGGGGGACAAGAGACCCAGTACTTC
TRBJ1-6 NA TRBV25-1 TRBD1 CASSFPTGVSDSPLHF TGTGCCAGCAGTTTCCCGACAGGGGTTTCAGATTCACCCCTCCACTTT
TRBJ2-1 NA TRBV7-2 NA CASSARLVHEQFF TGTGCCAGCAGCGCCCGACTAGTCCATGAGCAGTTCTTC
TRBJ1-3 NA TRBV27 NA CASSLRGTGNTIYF TGTGCCAGCAGTTTACGGGGGACTGGAAACACCATATATTTT
TRBJ1-3 few TRBV11-1 NA CASSLGVGNTIYF TGTGCCAGCAGCTTGGGCGTTGGAAACACCATATATTTT
TRBJ2-5 NA TRBV4-2 TRBD1 CASSNRQGWGETQYF TGTGCCAGCAGCAACCGACAGGGCTGGGGAGAGACCCAGTACTTC
TRBJ1-5 NA TRBV21-1 NA CASSKDIGGVCNQPQHF TGTGCCAGCAGCAAAGATATTGGGGGGGTATGCAATCAGCCCCAGCATTTT
TRBJ1-2 NA TRBV9 NA CASTGGLGYTF TGTGCCAGCACGGGGGGTTTAGGCTACACCTTC
TRBJ2-1 NA TRBV7-2 TRBD2 CASSLVVAGVSEQFF TGTGCCAGCAGCTTAGTGGTAGCGGGAGTGTCTGAGCAGTTCTTC
TRBJ2-4 NA TRBV28 TRBD1 CASSPTGQAVFIQYF TGTGCCAGCAGTCCCACGGGACAGGCTGTGTTCATTCAGTACTTC
TRBJ1-5 NA TRBV19 NA CASSILGEGNQPQHF TGTGCCAGTAGTATATTAGGGGAAGGCAATCAGCCCCAGCATTTT
TRBJ1-1 NA TRBV27 NA CASAGLLNTEAFF TGTGCCAGCGCGGGACTCTTGAACACTGAAGCTTTCTTT
TRBJ2-5 NA TRBV6-2/TRBV6-3 TRBD2 CASSPSGSGETQYF TGTGCCAGCAGTCCCAGCGGGAGCGGGGAGACCCAGTACTTC
TRBJ2-5 NA TRBV4-2 TRBD2 CASSQGQGGETQYF TGTGCCAGCAGCCAAGGTCAGGGAGGGGAGACCCAGTACTTC
TRBJ2-1 many TRBV6-4 TRBD2 CASSERLAGGVEQFF TGTGCCAGCAGTGAGCGACTAGCGGGTGGGGTGGAGCAGTTCTTC
TRBJ1-5 few TRBV30 NA CAWSGRGPNQPQHF TGTGCCTGGAGTGGCAGGGGACCCAATCAGCCCCAGCATTTT
TRBJ1-1 NA TRBV6-5 NA CASSSWSGDTEAFF TGTGCCAGCAGTTCATGGTCAGGGGACACTGAAGCTTTCTTT
TRBJ2-7 many TRBV30 TRBD1 CAWSAPGQGIYEQYF TGTGCCTGGAGTGCTCCGGGACAGGGGATTTACGAGCAGTACTTC
TRBJ1-4 NA TRBV7-3 TRBD1 CASSLTLREGGTRVVTNEKLFF TGTGCCAGCAGCTTAACGTTACGTGAAGGGGGCACAAGGGTAGTAACTAATGAAAAACTGTTTTTT
TRBJ2-7 NA TRBV25-1 NA CASSEVGAVFEQYF TGTGCCAGCAGTGAAGTAGGGGCTGTGTTCGAGCAGTACTTC
TRBJ1-1 NA TRBV4-2 NA CASSQERGTEAFF TGTGCCAGCAGCCAAGAGCGGGGTACTGAAGCTTTCTTT
TRBJ1-2 NA TRBV5-4 TRBD1 CASSLAGAGTGNGYTF TGTGCCAGCAGCTTGGCCGGGGCCGGGACAGGGAATGGCTACACCTTC
TRBJ1-6 NA TRBV5-1 NA CASSLGEVGNSPLHF TGCGCCAGCAGCTTGGGAGAGGTGGGTAATTCACCCCTCCACTTT
TRBJ2-7 NA TRBV28 NA CASSFDREEVDEQYF TGTGCCAGCAGTTTCGACAGGGAGGAGGTGGACGAGCAGTACTTC
TRBJ2-1 NA TRBV6-1 NA CASSELANNEQFF TGTGCCAGCAGTGAACTAGCGAACAATGAGCAGTTCTTC
TRBJ2-6 NA TRBV28 NA CASTRSGANVLTF TGTGCCAGCACCCGTTCTGGGGCCAACGTCCTGACTTTC
TRBJ2-1 few TRBV20-1 NA CSARDRGEQFF TGCAGTGCTAGGGACCGGGGGGAGCAGTTCTTC
TRBJ1-4 NA TRBV5-6 NA CASSYNRVDEKLFF TGTGCCAGCAGCTACAACAGGGTTGATGAAAAACTGTTTTTT
TRBJ2-3 NA TRBV5-1 TRBD1 CASRIPQDRGQIDTQYF TGCGCCAGCAGAATCCCCCAGGACAGGGGGCAAATAGATACGCAGTATTTT
TRBJ1-1 NA TRBV18 NA CASSPGGAGTEAFF TGTGCCAGCTCACCTGGGGGCGCGGGCACTGAAGCTTTCTTT
TRBJ2-7 NA TRBV27 NA CASSSPRAASAYEQYF TGTGCCAGCAGTTCCCCGAGGGCCGCGAGCGCCTACGAGCAGTACTTC
TRBJ2-7 NA TRBV5-1 NA CASSLVSGGSHEQYF TGCGCCAGCAGCTTGGTGTCAGGGGGGTCCCACGAGCAGTACTTC
TRBJ1-5 NA TRBV9 NA CASSVDGGREQPQHF TGTGCCAGCAGCGTAGACGGGGGTCGGGAGCAGCCCCAGCATTTT
TRBJ2-3 NA TRBV19 TRBD2 CASSIRGWRTSGTTDTQYF TGTGCCAGTAGTATCAGGGGCTGGCGGACTAGCGGGACCACAGATACGCAGTATTTT
TRBJ1-5 NA TRBV30 NA CACSLGGAQPQHF TGTGCCTGTTCTCTCGGGGGTGCCCAGCCCCAGCATTTT